The 23 T cell receptor beta chains presented below share a single source sample, sequenced in a study of stem cell transplantation in POMP-related autoinflammatory disease. Sequencing used immunoSEQ multiplex PCR; TCRdb keeps in-frame clones, though not all of them. The sample lists over 60,000 clones, approximately 91% occurring once. Material: CD4+ T cells from PBMCs, obtained after stem cell transplantation. Every receptor here comes from a human patient with POMP-related autoinflammation and immune dysregulation (PRAID). Some T cells may have originated in the graft donor.

The table lists this clone with a few counts. The chain is built from TRBV11-2 and TRBJ2-7; D possibly uses TRBD1 or TRBD2 (5 bases each). Germline loops: CDR1 SGHAT, CDR2 FQNNGV. The CDR3 is 13 amino acids. Trimming took off 0 bases at V and 6 bases at J, with 9 bases between the two ends. The CDR3 here is CASSLDVGVEQYV. CDR3 nucleotide sequence: TGTGCCAGCAGCTTAGATGTGGGGGTCGAGCAGTACGTC.

The rearrangement uses TRBV12-5 and TRBJ2-5; tentatively, D is TRBD1 or TRBD2 (7 bases each). Trimming cost V 8 bases and J 6 bases, with 16 bases left between them. This CDR3 spans 13 amino acids. Looked up from germline, CDR1 is LGHNT and CDR2 is FRNRAP. DNA of the CDR3: TGTGCTAGTTCTCAGGGGGGGGCACAGACCCAGTACTTC. It translates to CASSQGGAQTQYF.

This clone was detected a few times. The chain joins TRBV6-5 to TRBJ2-3; D unclear. The CDR3 is 15 residues long. The V gene's germline CDR1 is MNHEY and CDR2 SVGAGI. Trimming removed 2 bases at V and 1 base at J, with 10 bases between. Here the CDR3 DNA reads TGTGCCAGCAGTTACACTTATTCAGGCACAGATACGCAGTATTTT. The encoded protein is CASSYTYSGTDTQYF.

The chain employs TRBV10-2 and TRBJ2-6, with D unclear. With 3 bases removed from V and 3 bases from J, the gap between germline ends came to 6 bases. CDR3 size: 14 residues. From germline, CDR1 is WSHSY and CDR2 SAAADI. In DNA form, the CDR3 reads TGCGCCAGCAGTGATACTTATGGGGCCAACGTCCTGACTTTC. Protein product: CASSDTYGANVLTF.

This sequence joins TRBV24-1 and TRBJ2-3; D gene unclear. CDR3 size: 16 residues. Germline V gene sequence: CDR1 KGHDR, CDR2 SFDVKD. Trimming removed 2 bases at V and 1 base at J, with 12 bases between. The CDR3 nucleotides are TGTGCCACCAGTGATTGGAGAAAGAGCGGCACAGATACGCAGTATTTT. This encodes CATSDWRKSGTDTQYF.

The V gene is TRBV5-1, the J gene TRBJ1-1, with D unclear. The V gene lost 0 bases and the J gene lost 6 bases, with 12 bases spanning the gap. The CDR3 is made up of 14 amino acids. Germline V gene lookup returns CDR1 SGHRS and CDR2 YFSETQ. CDR3 sequence (DNA): TGCGCCAGCAGCTTGGCGCCGGGTTCGGCTGAAGCTTTCTTT. Translated: CASSLAPGSAEAFF.

V gene TRBV20-1 combines with J gene TRBJ2-1; TRBD2 matches 8 bases. Trimming at V came to 3 bases and at J to 7 bases, leaving 5 bases not matched to a gene. Germline V gene data show CDR1 as DFQATT and CDR2 as SNEGSKA (reference sequence). The CDR3 length is 13 residues. CDR3 residues: CSASFSGVNEQFF. The CDR3 coding sequence is TGCAGTGCTAGTTTTAGCGGGGTAAATGAGCAGTTCTTC.

The rearrangement joins TRBV6-6 to TRBJ2-1; TRBD2 aligns across 14 bases. V lost 5 bases to trimming and J lost 0 bases; unmatched junction nucleotides: 12. From germline, CDR1 is MNHNY and CDR2 SVGAGI (reference sequence). The CDR3 is made up of 20 amino acids. Here the CDR3 DNA reads TGTGCCAGCAGTCCCACCTGGGGACTAGCGGGAGCCCCCTCCTACAATGAGCAGTTCTTC. Protein sequence: CASSPTWGLAGAPSYNEQFF.

This clone was recorded only once. The gene calls are TRBV28 and TRBJ1-4, with TRBD1 matching over 8 bases. The CDR3 consists of 15 residues. CDR1 and CDR2 (germline): MDHEN, SYDVKM. V was pared by 4 bases and J by 1 base, with 2 bases of the junction left unmatched. Here the CDR3 DNA reads TGTGCCAGCAGTTCACAGGGGGGAACTAATGAAAAACTGTTTTTT. Its translation is CASSSQGGTNEKLFF.

V and J are TRBV7-9 and TRBJ1-1, with D possibly being TRBD1 (5 bases). V dropped 2 bases and J dropped 8 bases, with 12 bases sitting between them. The CDR3 totals 13 residues. Germline assignment: CDR1 SEHNR and CDR2 FQNEAQ (reference sequence). This CDR3 reads CASSLLVSGEAFF. The DNA for the CDR3 is TGTGCCAGCAGCTTACTGGTCTCAGGGGAAGCTTTCTTT.

This clone showed up just a few times. The rearrangement joins TRBV6-5 to TRBJ1-3; D gene ambiguous. Germline lookup yields CDR1 MNHEY and CDR2 SVGAGI. V was pared by 6 bases and J by 4 bases, with 13 bases between. The length of the CDR3 is 14 residues. The CDR3 DNA follows: TGTGCCAGCAGCCCGGATGCGCTGGGAAACACCATATATTTT. This translates into CASSPDALGNTIYF.

This clone occurred once. The chain joins TRBV28 to TRBJ2-7; 7 bases agree with TRBD1. The V gene end was trimmed by 1 base and the J gene end by 0 bases; junction bases not matched to a gene: 3. Germline V CDR1 and CDR2: MDHEN, SYDVKM. This CDR3 is built from 15 residues. CDR3 region: CASSLLTGASYEQYF. The CDR3 DNA follows: TGTGCCAGCAGTTTATTAACAGGGGCCTCCTACGAGCAGTACTTC.

The chain joins TRBV6-4 to TRBJ2-7; TRBD2 agrees at 7 bases. Germline CDR1 and CDR2: MRHNA and SNTAGT. The CDR3 extends over 16 amino acids. Losses at the gene ends were 9 bases for V and 2 bases for J; bases not matched to a gene: 16. CDR3 sequence: CASHPPPSGVTYEQYF. In DNA form, the CDR3 reads TGTGCCAGTCACCCCCCCCCTAGCGGAGTTACCTACGAGCAGTACTTC.

The rearrangement links TRBV5-1 to TRBJ1-2, with TRBD1 matching 9 bases. The CDR3 consists of 14 residues. Germline CDR1 and CDR2: SGHRS and YFSETQ. V trimming: 1 base; J trimming: 8 bases; junction bases outside the gene matches: 6. For the CDR3, the DNA is TGCGCCAGCAGCTTGACCGGACAGGGGTCCGGCTACACCTTC. Translated, it gives CASSLTGQGSGYTF.

The chain employs TRBV19 and TRBJ1-4; D is perhaps TRBD1 (6 bases). V was pared by 7 bases and J by 8 bases, with 23 bases between. Germline-derived CDR1 and CDR2 are LNHDA and SQIVND (reference sequence). This CDR3 contains 16 residues. This chain's CDR3 is CASTGGGRAAREKLFF. As DNA, the CDR3 is TGTGCCAGTACCGGGGGGGGCAGGGCCGCTAGAGAAAAACTGTTTTTT.

The chain combines TRBV18 with TRBJ2-5; no firm D call. The V end lost 3 bases, the J end lost 1 base, and 9 bases lay between the germline ends. The germline gives CDR1 KGHSH, CDR2 LQKENI. The CDR3 has 14 residues. Written as DNA, the CDR3 is TGTGCCAGCTCACCCAGAAGAAGCCAAGAGACCCAGTACTTC. Translated, it gives CASSPRRSQETQYF.

This clone came up a few times. This chain links TRBV19 with TRBJ2-2, with TRBD1 matching 7 bases. The CDR3 length is 14 residues. The germline CDR1 and CDR2 sequences are LNHDA and SQIVND (reference sequence). Trimming took 4 bases from V and 8 from J; bases not matched to a gene: 7. The CDR3 DNA reads as TGTGCCAGTAGTACCCAGGACAGGCGAGGGGAGCTGTTTTTT. Residues: CASSTQDRRGELFF.

The rearrangement joins TRBV5-1 to TRBJ2-5; 7 nucleotides agree with TRBD2. Germline V lookup: CDR1 SGHRS, CDR2 YFSETQ. This CDR3 spans 15 amino acids. Trimming at V came to 2 bases and at J to 4 bases, leaving 8 bases not matched to a gene. The CDR3 DNA is TGCGCCAGCAGCTTCGTCGGGGAGGGAGGAGAGACCCAGTACTTC. Encoded protein: CASSFVGEGGETQYF.

The V call is TRBV27, the J call TRBJ2-1; 10 bases agree with TRBD2. This CDR3 is 17 amino acids long. Germline V gene lookup returns CDR1 MNHEY and CDR2 SMNVEV (reference sequence). The V segment lost 5 bases and the J segment 7 bases; nucleotides outside the gene matches: 14. CDR3 in DNA: TGTGCCAGCAGTACCCGCCTGGGTAGCGGGAGGAGGAATGAGCAGTTCTTC. As protein: CASSTRLGSGRRNEQFF.

This sequence joins TRBV28 and TRBJ1-2, with D maybe TRBD1 (5 bases). The CDR3 has 14 amino acids. Germline-derived CDR1 and CDR2 are MDHEN and SYDVKM. V was pared by 6 bases and J by 2 bases, with 13 bases between. The CDR3 DNA reads TGTGCCAGCAGATCATCCAGGGAAAACTATGGCTACACCTTC. Translation: CASRSSRENYGYTF.

The CDR3 nucleotides read TGTGCCAGCAGCCAGGGGGGTACGCAGTATTTT. It codes for CASSQGGTQYF. The rearrangement links TRBV11-3 to TRBJ2-3; possibly TRBD1 for D (7 bases). This CDR3 is 11 amino acids long. V lost 5 bases and J 8 bases, leaving 8 bases between the germline ends. In germline, CDR1 is SGHNT, CDR2 YENEEA.

This chain connects TRBV7-2 to TRBJ2-1; tentatively, D is TRBD1 or TRBD2 (7 bases each). Per germline, CDR1 SGHTA and CDR2 FQGNSA. V lost 11 bases, J lost 4 bases, and 30 bases lay in between. The CDR3 spans 18 residues. CDR3 coding DNA: TGTGCCGGCGGCGGTCGTGGGGCGGGAGCGACAGGGTACAATGAGCAGTTCTTC. This encodes CAGGGRGAGATGYNEQFF.

In regard to this clone: This CDR3 is also generated by other DNA sequences in the sample. V is TRBV12-3 or TRBV12-4 and J is TRBJ2-3; D gene ambiguous. The V and J ends lost 5 bases and 2 bases respectively, with 2 bases between them. This CDR3 has 11 amino acids. Here the CDR3 reads CASSLTDTQYF. Written as DNA, the CDR3 is TGTGCCAGCAGTCTCACAGATACGCAGTATTTT.